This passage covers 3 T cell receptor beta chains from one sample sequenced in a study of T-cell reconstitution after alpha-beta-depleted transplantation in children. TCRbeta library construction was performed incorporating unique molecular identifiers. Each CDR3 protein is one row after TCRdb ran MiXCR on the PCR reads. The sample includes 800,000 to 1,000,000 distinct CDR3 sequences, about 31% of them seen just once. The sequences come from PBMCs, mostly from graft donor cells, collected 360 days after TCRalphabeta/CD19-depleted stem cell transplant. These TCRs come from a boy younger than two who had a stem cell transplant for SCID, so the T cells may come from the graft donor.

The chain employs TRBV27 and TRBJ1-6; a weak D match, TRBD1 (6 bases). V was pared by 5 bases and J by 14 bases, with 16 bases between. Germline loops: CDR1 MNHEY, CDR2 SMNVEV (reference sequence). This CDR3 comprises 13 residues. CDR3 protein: CASSPNRAETLHF. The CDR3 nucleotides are TGTGCCAGCAGTCCCAACAGGGCCGAGACCCTCCACTTT.

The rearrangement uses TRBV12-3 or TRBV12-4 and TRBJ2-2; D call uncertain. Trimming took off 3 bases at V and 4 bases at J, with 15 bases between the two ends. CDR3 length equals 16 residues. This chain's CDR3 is CASSFSLVKVTGELFF. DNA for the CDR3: TGTGCCAGCAGTTTCAGTTTGGTTAAAGTCACCGGGGAGCTGTTTTTT.

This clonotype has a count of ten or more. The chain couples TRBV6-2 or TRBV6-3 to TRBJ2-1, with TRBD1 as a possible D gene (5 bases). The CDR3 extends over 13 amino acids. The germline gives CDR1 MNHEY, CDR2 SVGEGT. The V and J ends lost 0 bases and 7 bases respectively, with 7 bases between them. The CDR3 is CASSYSSGNEQFF. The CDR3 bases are TGTGCCAGCAGTTACTCATCAGGGAATGAGCAGTTCTTC.